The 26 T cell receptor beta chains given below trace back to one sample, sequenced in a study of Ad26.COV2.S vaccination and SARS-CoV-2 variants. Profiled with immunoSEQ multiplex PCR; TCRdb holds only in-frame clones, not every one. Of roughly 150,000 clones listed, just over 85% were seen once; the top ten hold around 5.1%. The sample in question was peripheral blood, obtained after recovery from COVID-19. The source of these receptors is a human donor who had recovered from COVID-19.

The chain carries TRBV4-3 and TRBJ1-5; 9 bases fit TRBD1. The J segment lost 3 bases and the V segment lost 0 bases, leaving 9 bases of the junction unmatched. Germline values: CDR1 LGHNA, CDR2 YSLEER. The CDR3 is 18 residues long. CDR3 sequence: CASSQDPGRDRDNQPQHF. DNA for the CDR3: TGCGCCAGCAGCCAAGATCCGGGTCGGGACAGGGACAATCAGCCCCAGCATTTT.

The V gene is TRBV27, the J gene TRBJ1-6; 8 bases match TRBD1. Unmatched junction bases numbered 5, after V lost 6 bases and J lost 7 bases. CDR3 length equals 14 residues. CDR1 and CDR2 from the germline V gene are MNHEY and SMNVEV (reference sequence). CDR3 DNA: TGTGCCAGCAGCCTCAGGGGGCTAAATTCACCCCTCCACTTT. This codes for CASSLRGLNSPLHF.

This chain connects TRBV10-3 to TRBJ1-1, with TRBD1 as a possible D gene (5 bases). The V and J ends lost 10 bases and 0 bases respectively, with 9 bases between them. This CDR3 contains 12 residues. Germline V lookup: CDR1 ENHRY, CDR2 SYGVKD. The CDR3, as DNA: TGTGCCACTCGGACACTGAACACTGAAGCTTTCTTT. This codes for CATRTLNTEAFF.

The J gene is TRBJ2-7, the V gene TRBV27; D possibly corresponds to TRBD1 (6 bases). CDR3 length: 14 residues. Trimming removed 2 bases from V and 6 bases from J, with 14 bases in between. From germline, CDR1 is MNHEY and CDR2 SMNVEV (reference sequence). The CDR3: CASSLPGHLGEQYF. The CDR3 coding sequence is TGTGCCAGCAGTTTACCGGGACACCTGGGCGAGCAGTACTTC.

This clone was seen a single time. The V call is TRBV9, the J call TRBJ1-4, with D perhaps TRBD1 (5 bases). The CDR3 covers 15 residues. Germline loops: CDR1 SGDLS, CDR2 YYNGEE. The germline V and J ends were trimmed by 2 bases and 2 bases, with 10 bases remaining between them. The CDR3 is CASSVQGSTNEKLFF. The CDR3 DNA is TGTGCCAGCAGCGTCCAGGGATCGACTAATGAAAAACTGTTTTTT.

CDR3 residues: CASRYEATGVYGYTF. The DNA for the CDR3 is TGTGCCAGCAGGTACGAAGCGACAGGGGTCTATGGCTACACCTTC. The chain is built from TRBV6-5 and TRBJ1-2, with 8 bases that match TRBD1. The CDR3 covers 15 residues. Trimming took 6 bases from V and 4 from J; bases not matched to a gene: 10. CDR1 and CDR2 (germline): MNHEY, SVGAGI.

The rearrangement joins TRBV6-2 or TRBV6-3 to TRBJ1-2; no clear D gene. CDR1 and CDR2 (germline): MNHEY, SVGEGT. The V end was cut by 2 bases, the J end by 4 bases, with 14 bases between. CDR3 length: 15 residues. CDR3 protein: CASSYGGHGSYGYTF. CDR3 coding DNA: TGTGCCAGCAGTTACGGAGGCCACGGCTCCTATGGCTACACCTTC.

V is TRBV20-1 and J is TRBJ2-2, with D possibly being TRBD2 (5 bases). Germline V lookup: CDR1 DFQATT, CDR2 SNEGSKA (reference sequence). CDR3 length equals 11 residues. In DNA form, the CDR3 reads TGCAGCGTTGGGGAGACCGGGGAGCTGTTTTTT. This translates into CSVGETGELFF.

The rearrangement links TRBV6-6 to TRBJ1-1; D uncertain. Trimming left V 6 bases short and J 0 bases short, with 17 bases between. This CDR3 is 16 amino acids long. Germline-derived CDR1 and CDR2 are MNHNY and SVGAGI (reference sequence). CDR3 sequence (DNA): TGTGCCAGCAGCTCCTCACTGGGTGCTATGAACACTGAAGCTTTCTTT. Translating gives CASSSSLGAMNTEAFF.

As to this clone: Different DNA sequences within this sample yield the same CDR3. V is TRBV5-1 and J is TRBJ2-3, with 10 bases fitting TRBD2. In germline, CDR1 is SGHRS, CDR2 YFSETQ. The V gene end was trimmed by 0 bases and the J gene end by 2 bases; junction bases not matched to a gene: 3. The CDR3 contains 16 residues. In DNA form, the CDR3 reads TGCGCCAGCAGCTTGGGGACTAGCGGCACCACAGATACGCAGTATTTT. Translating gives CASSLGTSGTTDTQYF.

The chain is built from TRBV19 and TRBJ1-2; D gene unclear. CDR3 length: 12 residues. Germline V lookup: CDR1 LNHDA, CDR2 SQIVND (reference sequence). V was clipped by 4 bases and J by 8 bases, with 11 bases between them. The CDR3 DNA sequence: TGTGCCAGTAGTACGGGTCAGTTCGGCTACACCTTC. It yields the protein CASSTGQFGYTF. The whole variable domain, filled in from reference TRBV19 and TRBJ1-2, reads DGGITQSPKYLFRKEGQNVTLSCEQNLNHDAMYWYRQDPGQGLRLIYYSQIVNDFQKGDIAEGYSVSREKKESFPLTVTSAQKNPTAFYLCASSTGQFGYTFGSGTRLTVV.

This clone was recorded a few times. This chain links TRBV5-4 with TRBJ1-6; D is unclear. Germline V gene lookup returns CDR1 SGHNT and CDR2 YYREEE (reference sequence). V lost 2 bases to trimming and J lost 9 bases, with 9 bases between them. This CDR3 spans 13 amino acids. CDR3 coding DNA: TGTGCCAGCAGCTTAACAGAGGGTTCACCCCTCCACTTT. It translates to CASSLTEGSPLHF.

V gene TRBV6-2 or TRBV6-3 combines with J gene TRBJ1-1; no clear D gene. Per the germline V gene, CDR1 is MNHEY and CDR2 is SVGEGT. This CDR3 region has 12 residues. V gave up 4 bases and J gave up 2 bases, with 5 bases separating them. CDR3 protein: CASSSYNTEAFF. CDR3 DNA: TGTGCCAGCAGTTCCTATAACACTGAAGCTTTCTTT.

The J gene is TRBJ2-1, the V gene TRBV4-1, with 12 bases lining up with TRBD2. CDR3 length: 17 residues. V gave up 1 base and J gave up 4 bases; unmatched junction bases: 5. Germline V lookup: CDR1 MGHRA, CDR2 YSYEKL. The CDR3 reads CASSQVASGGAYNEQFF. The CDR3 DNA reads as TGCGCCAGCAGCCAAGTAGCTAGCGGGGGGGCATACAATGAGCAGTTCTTC.

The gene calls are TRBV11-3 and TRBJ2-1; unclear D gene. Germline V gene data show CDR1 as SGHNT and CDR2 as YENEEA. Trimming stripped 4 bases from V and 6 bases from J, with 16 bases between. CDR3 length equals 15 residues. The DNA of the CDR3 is TGTGCCAGCAGCTCTAGTCGTTGGGCCAGCAATGAGCAGTTCTTC. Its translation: CASSSSRWASNEQFF.

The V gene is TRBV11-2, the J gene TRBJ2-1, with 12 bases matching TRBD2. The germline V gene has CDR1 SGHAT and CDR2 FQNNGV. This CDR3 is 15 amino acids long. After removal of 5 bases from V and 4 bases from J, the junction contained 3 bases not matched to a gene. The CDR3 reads CASSLLAGGYNEQFF. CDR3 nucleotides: TGTGCCAGCAGCCTTCTAGCGGGGGGGTACAATGAGCAGTTCTTC.

This chain's CDR3 is CASSLRQQGGTDTQYF. CDR3 bases: TGTGCCAGCAGCTTACGCCAACAGGGGGGCACAGATACGCAGTATTTT. The genes are TRBV7-9 and TRBJ2-3; 8 bases fit TRBD1. CDR1 is SEHNR and CDR2 is FQNEAQ in the germline V gene (reference sequence). J was trimmed by 1 base and V by 2 bases; bases with no gene match: 5. The CDR3 has 16 residues. The full variable domain, completed using reference TRBV7-9 and TRBJ2-3, is DTGVSQNPRHKITKRGQNVTFRCDPISEHNRLYWYRQTLGQGPEFLTYFQNEAQLEKSRLLSDRFSAERPKGSFSTLEIQRTEQGDSAMYLCASSLRQQGGTDTQYFGPGTRLTVL.

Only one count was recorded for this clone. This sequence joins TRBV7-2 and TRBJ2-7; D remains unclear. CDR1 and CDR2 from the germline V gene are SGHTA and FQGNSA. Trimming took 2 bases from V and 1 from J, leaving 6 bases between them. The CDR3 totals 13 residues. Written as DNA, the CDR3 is TGTGCCAGCAGCTTATTTCTTTCCTACGAGCAGTACTTC. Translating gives CASSLFLSYEQYF.

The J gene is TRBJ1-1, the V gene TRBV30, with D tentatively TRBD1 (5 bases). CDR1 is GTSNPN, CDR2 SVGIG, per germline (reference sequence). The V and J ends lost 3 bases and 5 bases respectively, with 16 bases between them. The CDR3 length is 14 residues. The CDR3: CAWREMGVWTEAFF. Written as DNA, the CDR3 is TGTGCCTGGAGAGAGATGGGGGTGTGGACTGAAGCTTTCTTT. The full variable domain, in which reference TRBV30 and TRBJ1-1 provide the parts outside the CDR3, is SQTIHQWPATLVQPVGSPLSLECTVEGTSNPNLYWYRQAAGRGLQLLFYSVGIGQISSEVPQNLSASRPQDRQFILSSKKLLLSDSGFYLCAWREMGVWTEAFFGQGTRLTVV.

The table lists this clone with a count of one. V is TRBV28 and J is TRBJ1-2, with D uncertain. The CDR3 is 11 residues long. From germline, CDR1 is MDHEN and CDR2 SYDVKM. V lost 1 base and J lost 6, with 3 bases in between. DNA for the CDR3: TGTGCCAGCAGTTTATCGGATGGCTACACCTTC. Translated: CASSLSDGYTF.

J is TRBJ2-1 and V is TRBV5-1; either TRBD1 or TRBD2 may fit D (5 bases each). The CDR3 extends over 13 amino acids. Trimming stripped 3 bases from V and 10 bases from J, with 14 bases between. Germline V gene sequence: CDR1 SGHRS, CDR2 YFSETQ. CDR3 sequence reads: CASSYPLGVEQFF. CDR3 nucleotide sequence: TGCGCCAGCAGCTACCCACTAGGGGTAGAGCAGTTCTTC.

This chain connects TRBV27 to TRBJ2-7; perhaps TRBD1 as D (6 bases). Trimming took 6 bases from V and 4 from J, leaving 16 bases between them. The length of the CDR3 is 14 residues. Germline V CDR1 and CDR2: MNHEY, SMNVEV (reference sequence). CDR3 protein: CASSLTGHGYEQYF. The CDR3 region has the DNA TGTGCCAGCAGCCTAACAGGGCATGGGTACGAGCAGTACTTC.

The chain's CDR3 is CASSFGTDTQYF. DNA for the CDR3: TGCGCCAGCAGCTTCGGCACAGATACGCAGTATTTT. The chain combines TRBV5-1 with TRBJ2-3; unclear D gene. Trimming pared 2 bases from V and 1 base from J, leaving 2 bases between. The CDR3 covers 12 residues. Germline V gives CDR1 SGHRS, CDR2 YFSETQ.

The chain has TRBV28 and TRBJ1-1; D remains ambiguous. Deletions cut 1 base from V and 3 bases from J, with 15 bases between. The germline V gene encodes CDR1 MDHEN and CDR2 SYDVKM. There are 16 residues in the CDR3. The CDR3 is CASSLSLTAIHTEAFF. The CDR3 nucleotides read TGTGCCAGCAGTTTATCTTTGACGGCGATCCACACTGAAGCTTTCTTT.

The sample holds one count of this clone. The CDR3 region has the DNA TGTGCCAGCAGCGAGAGTGGTCAGTCGCGGGAAAAACTGTTTTTT. Protein: CASSESGQSREKLFF. The chain has TRBV9 and TRBJ1-4; D unclear. CDR1 SGDLS and CDR2 YYNGEE come from the germline V gene. Trimming left V 3 bases short and J 8 bases short, with 17 bases between. CDR3 size: 15 residues.

The CDR3 DNA reads TGCGCCAGCAGCCAGCCAGGGAATCAGCCCCAGCATTTT. This translates into CASSQPGNQPQHF. The rearrangement joins TRBV4-1 to TRBJ1-5, with D possibly being TRBD1 (5 bases). Germline assignment: CDR1 MGHRA and CDR2 YSYEKL. The germline V and J ends were trimmed by 3 bases and 4 bases, with 7 bases remaining between them. The CDR3 has 13 residues.